Below, 9 T cell receptor beta chains from the same sample are listed, as sequenced in a study of spatial heterogeneity in lung cancer. Each CDR3 protein is one row after TCRdb ran MiXCR on the 5' RACE reads. The data hold roughly 39,000 distinct CDR3 sequences, with 6% to 7.5% observed a single time. Time point here: sample taken at primary tumor resection. Sequencing of whole RNA from tumor, nontumor lung or frozen PBMC involved no sorting. The specimen comprised PBMCs, sampled at surgery. The source is a female donor with early-stage non-small cell lung cancer.

This clonotype was seen many times. The chain uses TRBV7-2 and TRBJ2-1, with 10 bases fitting TRBD2. The CDR3 contains 16 residues. Trimming at V came to 5 bases and at J to 4 bases, leaving 8 bases not matched to a gene. CDR1 is SGHTA, CDR2 FQGNSA, per germline. The DNA for the CDR3 is TGTGCCAGCAGCGCCCACGGACTAGCGGTTTACAATGAGCAGTTCTTC. Its translation: CASSAHGLAVYNEQFF.

This clonotype was seen only a few times. The chain uses TRBV6-5 and TRBJ1-5, with 9 positions matching TRBD1. The germline V gene encodes CDR1 MNHEY and CDR2 SVGAGI. The CDR3 length is 17 residues. Unmatched junction bases numbered 8, after V lost 5 bases and J lost 0 bases. The CDR3: CASSQHRGLYSNQPQHF. DNA for the CDR3: TGTGCCAGCAGTCAACACAGGGGGCTGTATAGCAATCAGCCCCAGCATTTT.

In its sample, this clonotype was seen many times. J is TRBJ1-2 and V is TRBV5-4, with 7 bases lining up with TRBD1. Germline V gene sequence: CDR1 SGHNT, CDR2 YYREEE (reference sequence). The V and J ends lost 4 bases and 4 bases, in that order; junction bases with no gene match: 10. The CDR3 extends over 15 amino acids. The CDR3 DNA reads as TGTGCCAGCAGCCCCGACAGGGTTCTTGGCTATGGCTACACCTTC. It codes for CASSPDRVLGYGYTF.

This clonotype was recorded a few times. V is TRBV20-1 and J is TRBJ2-3; possibly TRBD1 or TRBD2 for D (5 bases each). The CDR3 consists of 14 residues. The V gene's germline CDR1 is DFQATT and CDR2 SNEGSKA (reference sequence). V lost 3 bases and J lost 3, with 13 bases in between. DNA for the CDR3: TGCAGTGCTAGCTTCGTGGGGGTGACAGATACGCAGTATTTT. Protein sequence: CSASFVGVTDTQYF.

This clonotype was detected many times. The chain links TRBV7-2 to TRBJ2-3; D uncertain. Germline CDR1 and CDR2: SGHTA and FQGNSA. The V gene lost 3 bases and the J gene lost 6 bases, with 10 bases spanning the gap. This CDR3 comprises 13 residues. Here the CDR3 reads CASSFRVADTQYF. CDR3 coding DNA: TGTGCCAGCAGCTTCCGCGTGGCTGATACGCAGTATTTT.

This clonotype was observed a few times. The V gene is TRBV7-9, the J gene TRBJ1-6; TRBD1 matches at 7 bases. The CDR3 is 15 residues long. Unmatched junction bases numbered 4, after V lost 2 bases and J lost 6 bases. CDR1 and CDR2 from the germline V gene are SEHNR and FQNEAQ (reference sequence). The CDR3 DNA reads as TGTGCCAGCAGCTTACAGGGGGGTATTAATTCACCCCTCCACTTT. Its translation: CASSLQGGINSPLHF. Drawing the rest from reference TRBV7-9 and TRBJ1-6, the complete variable domain is DTGVSQNPRHKITKRGQNVTFRCDPISEHNRLYWYRQTLGQGPEFLTYFQNEAQLEKSRLLSDRFSAERPKGSFSTLEIQRTEQGDSAMYLCASSLQGGINSPLHFGNGTRLTVT.

This clonotype appeared many times. This chain connects TRBV10-2 to TRBJ2-5; TRBD1 matches 10 bases. J lost 4 bases, V lost 11 bases, and 4 bases had no gene match. CDR3 length: 12 residues. Germline assignment: CDR1 WSHSY and CDR2 SAAADI. The CDR3 loop reads CAGGQGRETQYF. CDR3 bases: TGCGCCGGGGGACAGGGGCGAGAGACCCAGTACTTC.

The rearrangement links TRBV20-1 to TRBJ1-4; D not resolved. The germline V gene encodes CDR1 DFQATT and CDR2 SNEGSKA (reference sequence). Trimming shortened V by 4 bases and J by 0 bases, and 12 bases separated the two germline ends. The CDR3 runs to 15 residues. CDR3: CSANLAGTTNEKLFF. Here the CDR3 DNA reads TGCAGTGCTAATCTGGCGGGCACAACTAATGAAAAACTGTTTTTT.

A remark on this clonotype: This may stem from a read error, because a much larger clone lies one nucleotide away. The J gene is TRBJ1-4, the V gene TRBV18; unclear D gene. Trimming removed 3 bases from V and 4 bases from J, with 6 bases in between. CDR1 and CDR2 from the germline V gene are KGHSH and LQKENI. The CDR3 consists of 13 residues. The CDR3 spells CASSPLDNEKLFF. The CDR3 DNA follows: TGTGCCAGCTCACCCTTGGATAATGAAAAACTGTTTTTT.